The rows below give T cell receptor beta chains drawn from one sample of a study of blood T cells in healthy people across ages. Each CDR3 protein is one row after TCRdb ran MiXCR on the 5' RACE reads. The repertoire has about 1.4 million distinct CDR3 sequences, around 59% of them found once; the top ten carry over 5.5%. The sequenced material came from blood. The origin of the receptors is a man aged 18 to 30 in good health. Both conserved end residues are part of each CDR3. The D gene is left open where the match is weak. Clone size, where shown, is once, few, many, or a class for clones that have expanded.

>.|TRBJ2-5|TRBV20-1|13|.
TGCAGTGCTCAATCGGAGGGGCAAGAGACCCAGTACTTC
CSAQSEGQETQYF
>many|TRBJ2-3|TRBV7-9|17|TRBD2
TGTGCCAGCAGCTCAATTTATAAAACGGGACTAGCAGATACGCAGTATTTT
CASSSIYKTGLADTQYF
>.|TRBJ2-1|TRBV2|18|TRBD2
TGTGCCAGCAGTGAAGCGACCGGGGGTAGCGGGAGGGGGAGTGAGCAGTTCTTC
CASSEATGGSGRGSEQFF
>.|TRBJ2-1|TRBV28|16|TRBD2
TGTGCCAGCAGTTTAGGGGACTACCGACGGGGAAATGAGCAGTTCTTC
CASSLGDYRRGNEQFF
>.|TRBJ2-4|TRBV4-1|14|TRBD2
TGCGCCAGCAGCCAAGTAGCGGGAAGAGACATTCAGTACTTC
CASSQVAGRDIQYF
>few|TRBJ2-1|TRBV6-7|14|TRBD2
TGTGCCAGCAGTTCCAGGGACGGGGGGAATGAGCAGTTCTTC
CASSSRDGGNEQFF
>few|TRBJ2-3|TRBV20-1|15|.
TGCAGTGCTAGAGATCGGGAGCGCAGCACAGATACGCAGTATTTT
CSARDRERSTDTQYF
>.|TRBJ2-7|TRBV5-1|13|.
TGCGCCAGCAGCTTGGATGGTAGTAACGAGCAGTACTTC
CASSLDGSNEQYF
>.|TRBJ1-5|TRBV3-1|15|.
TGTGCCAGCAGCCAAGATGGGGGAACGGATCAGCCCCAGCATTTT
CASSQDGGTDQPQHF
>.|TRBJ1-5|TRBV4-1|16|.
TGCGCCAGCAGCCGTGAAGGCAGGGGCGGCAATCAGCCCCAGCATTTT
CASSREGRGGNQPQHF
>.|TRBJ2-7|TRBV7-9|13|.
TGTGCCAGCAACCCGACAGATTCCTACGAGCAGTACTTC
CASNPTDSYEQYF
>.|TRBJ1-1|TRBV4-2|15|TRBD1
TGTGCCAGCAGCCAAGTGGGACAGGGGAGCACTGAAGCTTTCTTT
CASSQVGQGSTEAFF
>.|TRBJ2-1|TRBV9|16|TRBD1
TGTGCCAGCAGCGTAGCGGGACAGGGGGCAGGAGGGGAGCAGTTCTTC
CASSVAGQGAGGEQFF
>.|TRBJ1-5|TRBV24-1|14|.
TGTGCCACCAGTGCTCTCTATAGCAATCAGCCCCAGCATTTT
CATSALYSNQPQHF
>few|TRBJ1-1|TRBV6-5|14|.
TGTGCCAGCAGTTACTCGGTCAGGAACACTGAAGCTTTCTTT
CASSYSVRNTEAFF
>.|TRBJ2-1|TRBV2|14|.
TGTGCCAGCAGTGACGTGTCGTTTCCCAATGAGCAGTTCTTC
CASSDVSFPNEQFF
>.|TRBJ1-2|TRBV12-3/TRBV12-4|14|.
TGTGCCAGCAGTGTCCGCGACAGGCTCGATGGCTACACCTTC
CASSVRDRLDGYTF
>few|TRBJ1-5|TRBV6-1|13|.
TGTGCCAGCAGTGAAACACGATATCAGCCCCAGCATTTT
CASSETRYQPQHF
>.|TRBJ2-1|TRBV6-5|15|.
TGTGCCAGCAGTTACAGCACAAGCTCCTACAATGAGCAGTTCTTC
CASSYSTSSYNEQFF
>.|TRBJ2-6|TRBV20-1|17|.
TGCAGTGCACCAAGGGCGGGGGCCTACTCTGGGGCCAACGTCCTGACTTTC
CSAPRAGAYSGANVLTF
>.|TRBJ2-6|TRBV4-2|16|.
TGTGCCAGCAGCCAAAGGTCAGGAGTTAGGGCCAACGTCCTGACTTTC
CASSQRSGVRANVLTF
>.|TRBJ2-1|TRBV12-3/TRBV12-4|18|TRBD2
TGTGCCAGCAGTCTGAGGACTTTAGCGGGAGGGCAGGTAAATGAGCAGTTCTTC
CASSLRTLAGGQVNEQFF
>few|TRBJ2-5|TRBV20-1|13|.
TGCAGTGCTAGAGTGGGGAGTAGGGAGACCCAGTACTTC
CSARVGSRETQYF
>.|TRBJ1-4|TRBV4-1|12|.
TGCGCCAGCAGCCAAGATTCCGGGCGACTGTTTTTT
CASSQDSGRLFF
>.|TRBJ1-3|TRBV4-1|18|TRBD1
TGCGCCAGCAGCCAAGAATCCGGGACAGGGGCGTCTGGAAACACCATATATTTT
CASSQESGTGASGNTIYF
>.|TRBJ1-1|TRBV3-1|13|.
TGTGCCAGCAGCCAGGGGCATTTCACTGAAGCTTTCTTT
CASSQGHFTEAFF
>.|TRBJ1-2|TRBV29-1|11|.
TGCAGCGTTGAAGTGGCCGCTACTGGCACCTTC
CSVEVAATGTF
>few|TRBJ2-7|TRBV6-5|13|.
TGTGCCAGCAGTTACGCCGTAGCCTACGAGCAGTACTTC
CASSYAVAYEQYF
>once|TRBJ1-6|TRBV3-1|19|.
TGTGCCAGCAGCCAACAGTTCAGGACATTCAGGATTGGGAAATCACCCCTCCACTTT
CASSQQFRTFRIGKSPLHF
>.|TRBJ1-2|TRBV14|14|.
TGTGCCAGCAGCCAAGGTCTGGGGGGCGATGGCTACACCTTC
CASSQGLGGDGYTF